The next 21 T cell receptor beta chains were all read from a single sample in a study of T cells after yellow fever vaccination (dated by TCRdb to the late 2010s). Library method: 5' RACE. TCRdb records Illumina HiSeq 2500 as the sequencer. The public reads were run again by TCRdb, first through fastp at Q25 and then through MiXCR, and only productive beta chains were kept. Rows matching on CDR3 protein sequence are summarized as one entry with the most common DNA and genes. This sample gives some 600,000 distinct CDR3 sequences in total; about a sixth of them show up just once. The biggest ten clones account for roughly 17% of the sample. The meaning of the sample's treatment or condition label: live attenuated yellow fever vaccine strain. The sequencing used PBMCs, collected about 5 days after the first yellow fever vaccination. The receptors shown here come from a man aged 18 to 30 who received the YFV17D yellow fever vaccine.

This clonotype occurred a few times. V usage is TRBV28 and J usage is TRBJ1-2; 12 nucleotides line up with TRBD1. The ends lost 6 bases at V and 7 bases at J; junction bases unmatched: 9. The germline gives CDR1 MDHEN, CDR2 SYDVKM. This CDR3 contains 15 residues. DNA for the CDR3: TGTGCCAGCAGCTACGGGACAGGGGGCGCGGGTGGCTACACCTTC. It codes for CASSYGTGGAGGYTF.

Many counts were recorded for this clonotype. This sequence joins TRBV12-3 or TRBV12-4 and TRBJ2-5; tentative D call: TRBD2 (5 bases). The V end was cut by 5 bases, the J end by 2 bases, with 12 bases between. This CDR3 is 14 amino acids long. CDR3 region: CASSPPGLQETQYF. The CDR3 DNA reads as TGTGCCAGCAGTCCCCCGGGGTTACAAGAGACCCAGTACTTC.

This clonotype was seen a few times. The chain couples TRBV5-1 to TRBJ2-4; possibly TRBD1 for D (6 bases). V was shortened by 4 bases and J by 7 bases, with 12 bases between the two germline ends. The CDR3 is made up of 13 amino acids. Germline CDR1 and CDR2: SGHRS and YFSETQ. CDR3 protein: CASSLLTGNIQYF. CDR3 bases: TGCGCCAGCAGCCTTCTAACAGGGAACATTCAGTACTTC. Together with reference TRBV5-1 and TRBJ2-4, the CDR3 gives the full variable domain: KAGVTQTPRYLIKTRGQQVTLSCSPISGHRSVSWYQQTPGQGLQFLFEYFSETQRNKGNFPGRFSGRQFSNSRSEMNVSTLELGDSALYLCASSLLTGNIQYFGAGTRLSVL.

The chain uses TRBV20-1 and TRBJ2-2; 10 bases are a match to TRBD2. The CDR3 runs to 15 residues. The J segment lost 0 bases and the V segment lost 2 bases, leaving 0 bases of the junction unmatched. The germline gives CDR1 DFQATT, CDR2 SNEGSKA (reference sequence). CDR3 protein: CSARTSGANTGELFF. CDR3 coding DNA: TGCAGTGCTAGAACTAGCGGGGCGAACACCGGGGAGCTGTTTTTT.

A single count supports this clonotype. V gene TRBV29-1 combines with J gene TRBJ2-7; D remains unclear. Trimming pared 7 bases from V and 7 bases from J, leaving 20 bases between. This CDR3 comprises 13 residues. Germline V CDR1 and CDR2: SQVTM, ANQGSEA. CDR3 amino acids: CSAANRWTGEQYV. DNA of the CDR3: TGCAGCGCGGCCAACAGATGGACGGGTGAGCAGTACGTC.

This clonotype was seen more than once but under ten times. CDR3 amino acids: CASSKQNTEAFF. In DNA form, the CDR3 reads TGTGCCAGCAGCAAACAGAACACTGAAGCTTTCTTT. The chain combines TRBV12-3 or TRBV12-4 with TRBJ1-1; D call uncertain. This CDR3 spans 12 amino acids. V lost 6 bases and J 1 base, leaving 6 bases between the germline ends.

CDR3 coding DNA: TGTGCCAGCAGCGAGACAGGGAAGGTCACTGAAGCTTTCTTT. It specifies CASSETGKVTEAFF. The V call is TRBV7-2, the J call TRBJ1-1; 7 bases line up with TRBD1. CDR1 and CDR2 from the germline V gene are SGHTA and FQGNSA. This CDR3 contains 14 residues. With 5 bases clipped from V and 4 bases from J, the junction kept 7 bases outside the gene matches. Filled out from reference TRBV7-2 and TRBJ1-1, the complete variable domain reads GAGVSQSPSNKVTEKGKDVELRCDPISGHTALYWYRQSLGQGLEFLIYFQGNSAPDKSGLPSDRFSAERTGGSVSTLTIQRTQQEDSAVYLCASSETGKVTEAFFGQGTRLTVV.

This clonotype was recorded at least ten times. This chain joins TRBV9 and TRBJ2-5; TRBD2 matches 9 bases. The CDR3 is 13 amino acids. Germline V gene data show CDR1 as SGDLS and CDR2 as YYNGEE. V lost 3 bases and J lost 7; bases outside the gene matches: 4. The CDR3 region has the DNA TGTGCCAGCAGCGAGGGACTAGCCGTGACCCAGTACTTC. Its translation is CASSEGLAVTQYF.

CDR3 sequence: CASSSAPGSGANVLTF. The CDR3, as DNA: TGTGCCAGCAGCTCCGCCCCGGGGTCTGGGGCCAACGTCCTGACTTTC. The chain is built from TRBV7-2 and TRBJ2-6; D perhaps matches TRBD2 (5 bases). V lost 4 bases and J lost 1, with 11 bases in between. CDR1 is SGHTA, CDR2 FQGNSA, per germline. The CDR3 runs 16 residues.

This clonotype was detected only a few times. The chain uses TRBV6-1 and TRBJ1-1; D call uncertain. Trimming pared 4 bases from V and 1 base from J, leaving 10 bases between. CDR1 is MNHNS, CDR2 SASEGT, per germline. The CDR3 length is 14 residues. The CDR3 region is CASSAGTTNTEAFF. The CDR3 nucleotides are TGTGCCAGCAGTGCGGGCACAACGAACACTGAAGCTTTCTTT.

The chain has TRBV5-5 and TRBJ1-6; D ambiguous. The V gene's germline CDR1 is SGHKS and CDR2 YYEKEE (reference sequence). Trimming left V 1 base short and J 9 bases short, with 8 bases between. The CDR3 is 13 residues long. The CDR3, as DNA: TGTGCCAGCAGCTTGTGGGAGGGTTCACCCCTCCACTTT. Translation: CASSLWEGSPLHF. Combining the CDR3 with reference TRBV5-5 and TRBJ1-6 gives the whole variable domain DAGVTQSPTHLIKTRGQQVTLRCSPISGHKSVSWYQQVLGQGPQFIFQYYEKEERGRGNFPDRFSARQFPNYSSELNVNALLLGDSALYLCASSLWEGSPLHFGNGTRLTVT.

Only a few counts were recorded for this clonotype. The rearrangement uses TRBV7-2 and TRBJ2-5, with TRBD2 matching over 8 bases. Trimming cost V 5 bases and J 6 bases; bases outside gene matches: 14. CDR3 length equals 16 residues. CDR1 is SGHTA, CDR2 FQGNSA, per germline. CDR3 protein: CASSLLSGGPGQTQYF. The CDR3 bases are TGTGCCAGCAGCCTCCTCTCGGGGGGGCCCGGGCAGACCCAGTACTTC.

The chain couples TRBV5-1 to TRBJ1-1, with 7 bases aligning to TRBD1. J gave up 4 bases and V 2 bases, and 8 bases lay outside the gene matches. Per the germline V gene, CDR1 is SGHRS and CDR2 is YFSETQ. The CDR3 consists of 15 residues. CDR3 DNA sequence: TGCGCCAGCAGCTTTAATGGACAGGAGGGCACTGAAGCTTTCTTT. Translated: CASSFNGQEGTEAFF.

The CDR3: CASSLWGDQGSQYF. CDR3 sequence (DNA): TGTGCCAGCAGTTTATGGGGGGACCAGGGGTCCCAGTACTTC. This rearrangement joins TRBV12-3 or TRBV12-4 to TRBJ2-5, with D perhaps assigned TRBD1 or TRBD2 (6 bases each). CDR3 length: 14 residues. The ends were cut back, 2 bases at V and 9 bases at J, with 16 bases in the middle.

This clonotype has a handful of counts. The chain recombines TRBV10-3 with TRBJ1-2; D perhaps matches TRBD1 (5 bases). Trimming took off 7 bases at V and 8 bases at J, with 26 bases between the two ends. The CDR3 extends over 16 amino acids. Germline assignment: CDR1 ENHRY and CDR2 SYGVKD. The CDR3 protein is CAITGGGGAVPRGYTF. The CDR3 DNA reads TGTGCCATCACCGGCGGGGGAGGCGCGGTACCTCGCGGCTACACCTTC.

A few counts support this clonotype. The genes are TRBV10-3 and TRBJ2-5, with TRBD2 as a possible D gene (5 bases). V was shortened by 10 bases and J by 1 base, with 19 bases between the two germline ends. CDR1 and CDR2 (germline): ENHRY, SYGVKD. The CDR3 spans 15 residues. CDR3 coding DNA: TGTGCCACCTCTTCTAGCTCGGGGAGCCAAGAGACCCAGTACTTC. Its protein product is CATSSSSGSQETQYF.

This clonotype was seen only a few times. The chain carries TRBV18 and TRBJ1-4, with D hard to call. Germline assignment: CDR1 KGHSH and CDR2 LQKENI. This CDR3 region has 14 residues. The V end was cut by 4 bases, the J end by 3 bases, with 9 bases between. DNA of the CDR3: TGTGCCAGCTCACTGCCAAGGCCTAATGAAAAACTGTTTTTT. Its protein is CASSLPRPNEKLFF.

The J gene is TRBJ2-5, the V gene TRBV6-5, with D possibly matching TRBD2 (5 bases). This CDR3 is built from 13 residues. V lost 2 bases to trimming and J lost 4 bases, with 8 bases between them. CDR1 is MNHEY and CDR2 is SVGAGI in the germline V gene. CDR3: CASSYRAGETQYF. CDR3 in DNA: TGTGCCAGCAGTTACAGGGCGGGAGAGACCCAGTACTTC.

The table lists this clonotype with a few counts. This sequence joins TRBV5-1 and TRBJ1-1; D unresolved. There are 14 residues in the CDR3. Germline V gene sequence: CDR1 SGHRS, CDR2 YFSETQ. Between the trimmed V and J ends, which lost 5 bases and 1 base, there was a span of 12 bases. CDR3 residues: CASSLEMRNTEAFF. CDR3 nucleotides: TGCGCCAGCAGTCTAGAGATGAGGAACACTGAAGCTTTCTTT.

This clonotype was seen a few times. The chain has TRBV20-1 and TRBJ2-5, with D hard to call. The germline V and J ends were trimmed by 1 base and 3 bases, with 6 bases remaining between them. This CDR3 comprises 12 residues. Germline V gene sequence: CDR1 DFQATT, CDR2 SNEGSKA (reference sequence). The CDR3 reads CSARVSKETQYF. The CDR3 nucleotides are TGCAGTGCTAGAGTATCAAAAGAGACCCAGTACTTC.

This clonotype was detected only a few times. The chain is built from TRBV7-3 and TRBJ2-7, with a tentative D call TRBD1 (6 bases). V lost 5 bases and J 3 bases, leaving 11 bases between the germline ends. Germline lookup yields CDR1 SGHTA and CDR2 FQGTGA. The CDR3 sequence is 13 residues long. CDR3 bases: TGTGCCAGCAGCCCAGGGGTCGGCTACGAGCAGTACTTC. Protein: CASSPGVGYEQYF.